Sequencing of this T cell receptor beta chain was carried out in a study of cytomegalovirus exposure and HLA in healthy donors. In the study overall: Genetic ancestry analysis placed around 76% of the roughly 400 donors that were genotyped in the Caucasian-associated cluster.

On this clone itself: What it recognizes is unknown.

Study-wide points: Another analysis was done later, and it associated roughly 15,000 TCR beta sequences with HLA alleles at 0.05 false discovery rate.

Participants comprised healthy donors of bone marrow. The PCR had 60 Vbeta and 13 Jbeta primers. Sequencing used immunoSEQ multiplex PCR; TCRdb keeps in-frame clones, though not all of them. Of about 120,000 clones in the sample, around 70% are singletons; the top ten hold 1.6%. The sequencing input was PBMCs. The clonotype was recovered from a young woman in good health and CMV-seronegative.

The CDR3 nucleotides read TGTGCCAGCACGGGACAGCTCGACACTGAAGCTTTCTTT. Protein product: CASTGQLDTEAFF. The chain has TRBV6-1 and TRBJ1-1; 7 bases are a match to TRBD1. This CDR3 is built from 13 residues. The ends lost 7 bases at V and 3 bases at J; junction bases unmatched: 5. Per the germline V gene, CDR1 is MNHNS and CDR2 is SASEGT.